This T cell receptor beta chain is drawn from a study of metastatic and nonmetastatic thyroid tumors. Study summary: Comparative analysis of repertoires was undertaken across blood and tumor or nodule tissue obtained from malignant and benign thyroid patients.

V lost 10 bases and J 0 bases, leaving 18 bases between the germline ends. This CDR3 spans 16 amino acids. Germline V gene sequence: CDR1 SGHTA, CDR2 FQGNSA. Patients had received no treatment of any kind before thyroid surgery. Authors' data handling: Using the CDR3 differences seen across clinicopathological groups, the authors built a distant-metastasis classifier for papillary thyroid cancer, which was meant to discriminate distant-metastatic patients. TCRdb redid the clone calls on the PCR reads using MiXCR. These V and J calls are TCRdb output, not the study's own analysis. The table includes about 45,000 clones, approximately 4.1% detected once.

Sequenced material: blood. V and J are TRBV7-2 and TRBJ2-2; D is uncertain. The sequence was collected from a female donor with papillary thyroid cancer or a benign thyroid nodule (not recorded which). Some clones in this sample may be carry-over from other donors' samples. The CDR3 nucleotides are TGTGCCATCAGGTTCGGCGTGACTTCGAACACCGGGGAGCTGTTTTTT. This codes for CAIRFGVTSNTGELFF.